This T cell receptor (beta chain) was identified during a study of identifying expanded T cells in peripheral blood (dated by TCRdb to the late 2010s). Notes on the research overall: Technical replicates were generated by sequencing separate aliquots of the same genomic DNA pool, and four replicates were compared pairwise.

No immune events, such as infections, were documented for the healthy donors during the collection period. To calibrate time-dependent variance in a beta-binomial model of T-cell clone differential abundance, blood repertoires from healthy donors were used as a training cohort. The training cohort included around 10 healthy donors, of whom 3 were female and 7 were male. An age range of roughly 25 to 65 years, with an average of approximately 43 years, was recorded for the donors. Obtained from a commercial supplier, whole blood was collected from each healthy donor at three time points set about two weeks apart. Genomic DNA was extracted from unsorted whole blood for immunosequencing. On this clone itself: Its specific antigen is unknown. No per-base quality is available; no much larger clone lies one base away.

From the cysteine up to the phenylalanine, the CDR3 has a length of 18 residues. Solely the CDR3 DNA is kept, with 54 bases framed from the first base. According to the germline V gene, CDR1 reads SGHVS and CDR2 reads FNYEAQ. Trimming accounts for 7 bases at V and 5 bases at J, while the number of junction bases matched to no gene is 19. The immunoSEQ Assay, which relies on bias-controlled multiplex PCR amplification of genomic DNA, was used to profile TCRbeta CDR3 regions. The authors' analysis ran thus. The absolute abundance of each unique TCRbeta CDR3 region was quantified after sequences were collapsed and filtered. Differential abundance was tested with two models: a binomial (Fisher-equivalent) model and a beta-binomial model that adds time-dependent variance fitted from healthy donors. Clones with fewer than 5 combined templates were removed, and differential abundance was called for clones with a Benjamini-Hochberg FDR below 0.01. The form v = (b*log(k)+a)^2 was used to model beta-binomial variance as a function of total template count across the two samples. TCRdb limited this immuneACCESS table to in-frame rearrangements with V and J called. A share of clones is missing; checked studies link under half to unresolved V genes, and the rest is unexplained. V and J calls and clone size are copied from that table; D and trimming were computed from the DNA. This sample comprises about 100,000 clones, approximately 88% of them detected only once. 11% to 15% of the sample is taken by the ten largest.

General findings and caveats noted by the study authors: The authors expected that over much longer intervals, such as months to years, biological variance in healthy repertoires might increase even further. Between technical replicates the binomial model flagged around 1.3 differentially abundant clones, whereas over about 2 weeks the binomial model flagged about 15 and over approximately four weeks roughly 20. Both the number of clones called differentially abundant and the false-positive rate were significantly reduced by the beta-binomial model across all healthy-donor time intervals. In all healthy donors, the variance in clone template counts between samples taken around 14 days apart rose significantly as total template count increased.

The sample taken for sequencing was blood. Recombination linked TRBV7-6 to TRBJ1-4, and TRBD1 matches 7 of the central bases. This TCR was recovered from a person aged 18 to 75 in good health. The nucleotide sequence reads as follows: TGTGCCAGCACCAATTATTCACCTAGTAGGGGGCCAAATGAAAAACTGTTTTTT. This gives the protein CASTNYSPSRGPNEKLFF.